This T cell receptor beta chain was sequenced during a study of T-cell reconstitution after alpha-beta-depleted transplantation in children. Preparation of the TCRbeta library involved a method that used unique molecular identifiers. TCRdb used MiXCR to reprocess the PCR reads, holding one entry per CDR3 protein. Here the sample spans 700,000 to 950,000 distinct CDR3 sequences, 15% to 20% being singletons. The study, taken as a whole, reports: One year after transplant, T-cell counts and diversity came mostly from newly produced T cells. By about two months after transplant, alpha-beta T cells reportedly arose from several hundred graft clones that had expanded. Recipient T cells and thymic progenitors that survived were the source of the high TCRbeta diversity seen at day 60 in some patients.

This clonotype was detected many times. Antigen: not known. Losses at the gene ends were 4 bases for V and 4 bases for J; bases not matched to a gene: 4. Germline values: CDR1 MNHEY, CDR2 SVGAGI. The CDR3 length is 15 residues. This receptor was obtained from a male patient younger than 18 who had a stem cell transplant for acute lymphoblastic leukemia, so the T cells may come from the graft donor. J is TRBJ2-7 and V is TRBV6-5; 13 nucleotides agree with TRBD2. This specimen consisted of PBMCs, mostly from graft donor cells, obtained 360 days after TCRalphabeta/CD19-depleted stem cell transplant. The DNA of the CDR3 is TGTGCCAGCAGTTCAACTAGCGGGAGGGTATACGAGCAGTACTTC. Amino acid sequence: CASSSTSGRVYEQYF.